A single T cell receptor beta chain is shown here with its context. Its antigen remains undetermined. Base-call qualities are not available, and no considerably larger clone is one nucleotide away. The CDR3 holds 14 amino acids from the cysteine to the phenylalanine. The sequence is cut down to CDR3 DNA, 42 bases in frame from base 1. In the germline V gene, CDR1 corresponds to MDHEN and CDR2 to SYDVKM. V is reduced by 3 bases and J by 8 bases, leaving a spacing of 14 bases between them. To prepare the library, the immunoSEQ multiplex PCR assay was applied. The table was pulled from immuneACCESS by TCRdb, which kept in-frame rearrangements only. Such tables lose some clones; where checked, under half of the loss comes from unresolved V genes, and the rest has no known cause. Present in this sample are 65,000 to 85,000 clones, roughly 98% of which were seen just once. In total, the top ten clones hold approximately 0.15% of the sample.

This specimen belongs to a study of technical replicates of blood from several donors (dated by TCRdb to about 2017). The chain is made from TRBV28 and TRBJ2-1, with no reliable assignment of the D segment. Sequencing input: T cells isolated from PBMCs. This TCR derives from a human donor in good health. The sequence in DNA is TGTGCCAGCAGTTTGGTAACCCCGGTGGATGAGCAGTTCTTC. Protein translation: CASSLVTPVDEQFF.